This T cell receptor beta chain was identified during a study of Ad26.COV2.S vaccination and SARS-CoV-2 variants. General observations from the study: Spike-specific responses of CD8+ and CD4+ T cells were reported to display substantial breadth after vaccination. The study found similar non-spike TCR breadth in vaccine and placebo recipients. Vaccine recipients posted higher spike-specific TCR breadth than their placebo counterparts.

About this clone itself: The antigen remains unidentified.

Germline values: CDR1 SGHAT, CDR2 FQDESV (reference sequence). The CDR3 covers 14 residues. V was trimmed by 2 bases and J by 2 bases, leaving 7 bases between them. Using immunoSEQ multiplex PCR, the repertoire was profiled, and TCRdb retains in-frame clones only, with some absent. This table holds around 100,000 clones, roughly 75% found once. The rearrangement joins TRBV11-1 to TRBJ2-1, with no clear D. This specimen consisted of peripheral blood, obtained after recovery from COVID-19. The TCR was taken from a human donor who had recovered from COVID-19. The CDR3 DNA reads TGTGCCAGCAGCTTAACGGGCACCTACAATGAGCAGTTCTTC. It codes for CASSLTGTYNEQFF. Variable domain in full (rest from reference TRBV11-1 and TRBJ2-1): EAEVAQSPRYKITEKSQAVAFWCDPISGHATLYWYRQILGQGPELLVQFQDESVVDDSQLPKDRFSAERLKGVDSTLKIQPAELGDSAMYLCASSLTGTYNEQFFGPGTRLTVL.